This T cell receptor beta chain is from a study of blood T cell repertoires in COVID-19. Study context: COVID-19 samples from acute and convalescent phases originated in the United States, Italy and Spain. PBMCs, B-cell-depleted T cells, or T cells were the source of the cDNA or gDNA that made up the material.

Participant age was roughly 18 to 95 years, and participants resided in about two dozen US areas. Original handling: Reference gene primer amplification yielded estimated nucleated cell counts. The data were produced by immunoSEQ multiplex PCR, yet TCRdb's version contains in-frame clones alone and is incomplete. Clone size and V and J calls were adopted from that table, with D and trimming inferred from the DNA. This sample has 200,000 to 250,000 clones, with about 86% found just once. This TCR came from a woman between 40 and 50 years old with acute COVID-19. Sequencing was done on a sample of PBMCs or T cells enriched from blood (not recorded which).

CDR3 in DNA: TGTGCCAGCTCCCGCCGAGGGAGCACAGATACGCAGTATTTT. Translation gives CASSRRGSTDTQYF. The chain couples TRBV27 to TRBJ2-3, with a tentative D call TRBD2 (5 bases). The CDR3 runs to 14 residues. Germline loops: CDR1 MNHEY, CDR2 SMNVEV (reference sequence). V lost 8 bases to trimming and J lost 0 bases, with 12 bases between them.